Each of the 30 T cell receptor beta chains below was sequenced from the same sample in a study. TCRdb recomputed calls from the reads with MiXCR, one row per CDR3 protein. The sample lists 12,000 to 15,000 distinct CDR3 sequences, 30% to 45% occurring once. Sample: blood. These receptors were taken from a human donor.

There are many counts of this clonotype. The chain couples TRBV18 to TRBJ2-5; D ambiguous. Germline CDR1 reads KGHSH; CDR2 reads LQKENI. Trimming left V 0 bases short and J 5 bases short, with 7 bases between. The CDR3 has 13 amino acids. CDR3 residues: CASSPPVVETQYF. CDR3 sequence (DNA): TGTGCCAGCTCACCACCGGTTGTCGAGACCCAGTACTTC. Filled out from reference TRBV18 and TRBJ2-5, the complete variable domain reads NAGVMQNPRHLVRRRGQEARLRCSPMKGHSHVYWYRQLPEEGLKFMVYLQKENIIDESGMPKERFSAEFPKEGPSILRIQQVVRGDSAAYFCASSPPVVETQYFGPGTRLLVL.

This clonotype has at least ten counts. This chain uses TRBV28 with TRBJ2-2; a weak D match, TRBD2 (6 bases). Between the trimmed V and J ends, which lost 8 bases and 5 bases, there was a span of 18 bases. Germline assignment: CDR1 MDHEN and CDR2 SYDVKM. CDR3 length: 15 residues. CDR3: CASGGPGRKTGELFF. The CDR3 DNA sequence: TGTGCCAGCGGGGGTCCGGGGAGGAAGACCGGGGAGCTGTTTTTT.

Sample share makes this clonotype medium-sized (0.01 to 0.1%). This chain connects TRBV4-3 to TRBJ2-1; 9 positions agree with TRBD2. Trimming at V came to 4 bases and at J to 4 bases, leaving 5 bases not matched to a gene. From germline, CDR1 is LGHNA and CDR2 YSLEER. CDR3 length: 15 amino acids. CDR3 in amino acids: CASSLGLASYNEQFF. In DNA, the CDR3 is TGCGCCAGCAGCCTAGGACTAGCGTCGTACAATGAGCAGTTCTTC.

This clonotype was detected a few times. The V call is TRBV28, the J call TRBJ2-1; TRBD2 might be the D (6 bases). CDR1 is MDHEN and CDR2 is SYDVKM in the germline V gene. V lost 4 bases and J 4 bases, leaving 23 bases between the germline ends. The CDR3 loop spans 18 amino acids. DNA of the CDR3: TGTGCCAGCAGTTCGATAAGCGGCCGCCATGGAGGGTACAATGAGCAGTTCTTC. Encoded protein: CASSSISGRHGGYNEQFF. Based on the CDR3 plus reference TRBV28 and TRBJ2-1, the full variable domain is DVKVTQSSRYLVKRTGEKVFLECVQDMDHENMFWYRQDPGLGLRLIYFSYDVKMKEKGDIPEGYSVSREKKERFSLILESASTNQTSMYLCASSSISGRHGGYNEQFFGPGTRLTVL.

This chain connects TRBV16 to TRBJ2-2, with 7 bases matching TRBD1. With V trimmed by 1 base and J by 1 base, 3 bases remained unmatched. Germline CDR1 KGHSY, CDR2 FQNENV. CDR3 size: 16 residues. CDR3 loop: CASSQWTGMNTGELFF. The CDR3 DNA reads TGTGCCAGCAGCCAATGGACAGGCATGAACACCGGGGAGCTGTTTTTT.

In the case of this clonotype: Possible read error: a much larger clone is one base away. J is TRBJ2-5 and V is TRBV29-1, with D possibly called TRBD1 or TRBD2 (7 bases each). The CDR3 contains 15 residues. CDR1 is SQVTM, CDR2 ANQGSEA, per germline. The CDR3 nucleotides read TGCAGCGTTGAAGATCCCCGACAGGGAGGGGAGACCCGGTACTTC. Protein product: CSVEDPRQGGETRYF.

This clonotype is medium-sized (0.01 to 0.1%). The chain has TRBV4-3 and TRBJ2-1; D might be TRBD2 (6 bases). Germline V gene data show CDR1 as LGHNA and CDR2 as YSLEER. V was cut by 0 bases and J by 3 bases, with 12 bases left in between. The CDR3 extends over 16 amino acids. CDR3 in DNA: TGCGCCAGCAGCCAAGATTCGGGAGCCTTCTACAATGAGCAGTTCTTC. Translating gives CASSQDSGAFYNEQFF.

The CDR3 DNA follows: TGTGCCAGCAGCCGCCCCGGCGGGGAGCTGTTTTTT. This encodes CASSRPGGELFF. The gene calls are TRBV14 and TRBJ2-2, with D hard to call. Germline-derived CDR1 and CDR2 are SGHDN and FVKESK. There are 12 residues in the CDR3. V was cut by 4 bases and J by 7 bases, with 7 bases left in between. Complete variable domain (other parts from reference TRBV14 and TRBJ2-2): EAGVTQFPSHSVIEKGQTVTLRCDPISGHDNLYWYRRVMGKEIKFLLHFVKESKQDESGMPNNRFLAERTGGTYSTLKVQPAELEDSGVYFCASSRPGGELFFGEGSRLTVL.

As for this clonotype: A read error may explain this, as a much larger clone is one base away. The chain carries TRBV29-1 and TRBJ1-1; tentatively, D is TRBD1 (6 bases). The CDR3 is 16 amino acids. Looked up from germline, CDR1 is SQVTM and CDR2 is ANQGSEA. The CDR3 DNA follows: TGCGGCGTTGAAGATTGGCAGGGGACCGAGAACACTGAAGCTTTCTTT. Translating gives CGVEDWQGTENTEAFF.

This clonotype was counted at least ten times. The junction departs from the called germline gene at one end, perhaps through a read error. The chain uses TRBV29-1 and TRBJ2-2, with TRBD1 matching over 7 bases. Looked up from germline, CDR1 is SQVTM and CDR2 is ANQGSEA. The CDR3 contains 14 residues. CDR3 region: CSTRGQVNNGELFF. The CDR3 region has the DNA TGCAGCACGAGAGGACAGGTCAACAACGGGGAGCTGTTTTTT.

Sample share makes this clonotype medium-sized. The chain uses TRBV5-1 and TRBJ2-1; the D gene is possibly TRBD1 (5 bases). The germline V gene has CDR1 SGHRS and CDR2 YFSETQ. This CDR3 region has 14 residues. V shed 1 base and J shed 6 bases, with 11 bases lying between them. CDR3 nucleotide sequence: TGCGCCAGCAGCTTGAACAGGCGATTCAATGAGCAGTTCTTC. Translated, it gives CASSLNRRFNEQFF. The whole variable domain, remainder taken from reference TRBV5-1 and TRBJ2-1, is KAGVTQTPRYLIKTRGQQVTLSCSPISGHRSVSWYQQTPGQGLQFLFEYFSETQRNKGNFPGRFSGRQFSNSRSEMNVSTLELGDSALYLCASSLNRRFNEQFFGPGTRLTVL.

This clonotype was seen only a few times. Since a much larger clone is just one base distant, this may be a read error. The CDR3 DNA reads TGTGCCGGCAGCCAAGGACCGAACTACGAGCAGTACTTC. Its protein product is CAGSQGPNYEQYF. The chain joins TRBV4-2 to TRBJ2-7; D gene unclear. This CDR3 has 13 amino acids. The germline gives CDR1 LGHNA, CDR2 YNFKEQ.

Only a few counts were recorded for this clonotype. The rearrangement links TRBV4-2 to TRBJ2-7, with TRBD2 as a possible D gene (5 bases). The CDR3 contains 19 residues. The germline V and J ends were trimmed by 0 bases and 2 bases, with 23 bases remaining between them. Germline V gene data show CDR1 as LGHNA and CDR2 as YNFKEQ. Here the CDR3 reads CASSQDALIRWRNTYEQYF. The CDR3 nucleotides are TGTGCCAGCAGCCAAGATGCCCTCATCCGATGGAGGAACACCTACGAGCAGTACTTC.

Concerning this clonotype itself: This could be a read error, since a much larger clone is one nucleotide away. The chain employs TRBV12-3 or TRBV12-4 and TRBJ1-1; 7 positions match TRBD1. The CDR3 runs to 13 residues. The CDR3 bases are TGTGCTAGCAGTCTAGACAGGGAAAGTCAAGCTTTCTTT. This codes for CASSLDRESQAFF.

CDR3 loop: CSALAGTVTEYEQYF. The CDR3 DNA reads TGCAGCGCCTTAGCGGGGACAGTGACAGAATACGAGCAGTACTTC. The chain links TRBV29-1 to TRBJ2-7; weak D call: TRBD2 (8 bases). CDR3 length: 15 amino acids. Germline-derived CDR1 and CDR2 are SQVTM and ANQGSEA. V was trimmed by 7 bases and J by 4 bases, leaving 23 bases between them.

This clonotype showed up many times. CDR3 in amino acids: CASSQDASNYGYTF. DNA of the CDR3: TGCGCCAGCAGCCAAGATGCCAGTAACTATGGCTACACCTTC. The genes are TRBV4-3 and TRBJ1-2; D call uncertain. The CDR3 length is 14 residues. Trimming took off 0 bases at V and 1 base at J, with 6 bases between the two ends. Germline loops: CDR1 LGHNA, CDR2 YSLEER.

In the case of this clonotype: The junction shows a germline mismatch at one end, possibly a read error. The gene calls are TRBV4-3 and TRBJ1-2, with D perhaps matching TRBD1 (5 bases). The CDR3 spans 16 residues. Germline CDR1 reads LGHNA; CDR2 reads YSLEER. CDR3 bases: TGCGCCCGCAGTCAAGTAGAAGGGTCTGGGGCCTATGGCTACACCTTC. Translating gives CARSQVEGSGAYGYTF.

Judged by abundance, this clonotype is medium-sized. This chain uses TRBV4-2 with TRBJ1-5; D gene uncertain. The germline CDR1 and CDR2 sequences are LGHNA and YNFKEQ. This CDR3 region has 13 residues. Trimming cost V 0 bases and J 5 bases, with 5 bases left between them. The CDR3 DNA reads as TGTGCCAGCAGCCAAGATCAGGATCAGCCCCAGCATTTT. Protein: CASSQDQDQPQHF.

This clonotype was recorded a few times. With a much larger clone just one base away, this may be a read error. As DNA, the CDR3 is TGTGCCTGGAGTGTTAGTTTCGGGACTAGAGGGAGCCATGAGCAGTTCTTC. It specifies CAWSVSFGTRGSHEQFF. This chain uses TRBV29-1 with TRBJ2-1; 8 bases line up with TRBD2. CDR3 size: 17 residues. Germline CDR1 SQVTM, CDR2 ANQGSEA.

This clonotype was seen many times. The V call is TRBV29-1, the J call TRBJ2-7; weak D call: TRBD2 (6 bases). CDR1 is SQVTM and CDR2 is ANQGSEA in the germline V gene. V dropped 7 bases and J dropped 7 bases, with 23 bases sitting between them. This CDR3 comprises 14 residues. CDR3 DNA: TGCAGCGCCGGAGGGAGGCTCGCCCGAGATGAGCAGTACTTC. This codes for CSAGGRLARDEQYF.

V and J are TRBV5-1 and TRBJ1-1; D may be TRBD1 (6 bases). The germline V gene encodes CDR1 SGHRS and CDR2 YFSETQ. The CDR3 covers 19 residues. V shed 4 bases and J shed 10 bases, with 35 bases lying between them. This CDR3 reads CASSRTSVNTGETGYRAFF. Written as DNA, the CDR3 is TGCGCCAGCAGCAGGACTAGTGTGAACACCGGGGAGACAGGATACCGAGCTTTCTTT.

This clonotype was counted ten times or more. This chain connects TRBV19 to TRBJ2-7; D not certain. In germline, CDR1 is LNHDA, CDR2 SQIVND (reference sequence). The CDR3 is made up of 14 amino acids. The ends were cut back, 7 bases at V and 0 bases at J, with 13 bases in the middle. CDR3 sequence reads: CASKYSLSSYEQYF. CDR3 coding DNA: TGTGCCAGTAAGTACAGCTTGAGCTCCTACGAGCAGTACTTC.

This clonotype was picked up a small number of times. The CDR3 protein is CSAPGGTSETQYF. DNA of the CDR3: TGCAGTGCTCCCGGGGGGACTAGCGAGACCCAGTACTTC. V usage is TRBV20-1 and J usage is TRBJ2-5; 9 nucleotides line up with TRBD2. The junction had 6 bases not matched to a gene; V was cut back by 5 bases and J by 5 bases. The CDR3 runs to 13 residues. The germline V gene has CDR1 DFQATT and CDR2 SNEGSKA (reference sequence).

As to this clonotype: Possible read error: a much larger clone is one base away. V usage is TRBV29-1 and J usage is TRBJ2-5; possibly TRBD1 for D (5 bases). CDR3 length: 12 amino acids. The germline V gene has CDR1 SQVTM and CDR2 ANQGSEA. Between the trimmed V and J ends, which lost 8 bases and 5 bases, there was a span of 15 bases. CDR3 DNA sequence: TGCAGCATTGGGGCAGGGCTGGAGACCCAGTACTTC. It translates to CSIGAGLETQYF.

In the case of this clonotype: The junction shows a germline mismatch at one end, possibly a read error. V usage is TRBV29-1 and J usage is TRBJ1-5; 9 positions agree with TRBD1. The germline CDR1 and CDR2 sequences are SQVTM and ANQGSEA. This CDR3 contains 14 residues. The CDR3 coding sequence is TGTAACATTGTGGGGACAGGGTCCTCATGGCCCCAGCATTTT. Residues: CNIVGTGSSWPQHF.

J is TRBJ2-5 and V is TRBV15; the D gene is possibly TRBD2 (5 bases). The germline V gene has CDR1 LNHNV and CDR2 YYDKDF (reference sequence). This CDR3 has 14 residues. Trimming took 0 bases from V and 2 from J, leaving 7 bases between them. The CDR3 DNA reads TGTGCCACCAGCAGAGATCGAGGGCAAGAGACCCAGTACTTC. Translating it yields CATSRDRGQETQYF.

This clonotype has a count of ten or more. This chain links TRBV4-3 with TRBJ1-4; the D is unclear. This CDR3 region has 15 residues. Germline-derived CDR1 and CDR2 are LGHNA and YSLEER. The V and J ends lost 1 base and 8 bases respectively, with 14 bases between them. The CDR3 nucleotides read TGCGCCAGCAGCCAAGTGATTGACGCAGGCGAAAAACTGTTTTTT. Encoded protein: CASSQVIDAGEKLFF.

In its sample, this clonotype was seen a few times. The rearrangement uses TRBV4-2 and TRBJ2-1; D assignment may be TRBD1 or TRBD2 (6 bases each). The V gene lost 0 bases and the J gene lost 4 bases, with 19 bases spanning the gap. This CDR3 spans 18 amino acids. Per germline, CDR1 LGHNA and CDR2 YNFKEQ. The CDR3 spells CASSQEKYAGGGYNEQFF. The CDR3 DNA is TGTGCCAGCAGCCAAGAGAAATACGCAGGAGGGGGATACAATGAGCAGTTCTTC.

In the case of this clonotype: At one boundary the junction diverges from the germline segment, which might be a read error. V and J are TRBV7-6 and TRBJ1-4; 7 positions match TRBD1. The germline CDR1 and CDR2 sequences are SGHVS and FNYEAQ. This CDR3 has 14 amino acids. The DNA for the CDR3 is TGTGCCAACAGCCCAGGACAGGCTAATGAAAAACTGTTTTTT. Translating gives CANSPGQANEKLFF.

The chain is built from TRBV29-1 and TRBJ2-3; no clear D. The germline V and J ends were trimmed by 5 bases and 3 bases, with 6 bases remaining between them. CDR3 length: 11 amino acids. Germline CDR1 and CDR2: SQVTM and ANQGSEA. The DNA of the CDR3 is TGCAGCGTTCGGCGAACAGATACGCAGTATTTT. Translated: CSVRRTDTQYF.